This TCR beta chain originates from a study of cytomegalovirus exposure and HLA in healthy donors. This PCR relied on a set of 60 Vbeta primers and 13 Jbeta primers. Produced via immunoSEQ multiplex PCR; TCRdb's table is partial and in-frame only. The table includes 210,000 or so clones, over 65% detected once. Germline CDR1 and CDR2: SGHKS and YYEKEE (reference sequence). CDR3 length: 15 residues. Trimming cost V 3 bases and J 6 bases; bases outside gene matches: 8. This clonotype originated in a human donor in good health. Sequences were obtained from PBMCs. The gene calls are TRBV5-5 and TRBJ2-2; TRBD1 agrees at 7 bases. The CDR3 protein is CASSWGTVQAGELFF. The CDR3 DNA follows: TGTGCCAGCAGCTGGGGGACAGTACAAGCCGGGGAGCTGTTTTTT.